These T cell receptor beta chains were read from a single sample in a study of blood T cell repertoires in COVID-19. The table came from immunoSEQ multiplex PCR; TCRdb's copy has only in-frame clones and leaves some out. The sample has approximately 360,000 clones; roughly 80% are singletons. Sequenced input: PBMCs or T cells enriched from blood (not recorded which). The receptors derive from a woman aged 45 to 65 who had recovered from COVID-19. Both conserved end residues are part of each CDR3. D genes are given only for firm matches. Not every row has a clone size; where given, it reads once, few, many or a size class.

>TRBJ1-1|TRBV5-1|-|15|-
TGCGCCAGCAGCTTGTCGCAGGGTCGGAACACTGAAGCTTTCTTT
CASSLSQGRNTEAFF
>TRBJ1-3|TRBV30|-|15|-
TGTGCCTGGAGTGTTGACAAAAGCTCTGGAAACACCATATATTTT
CAWSVDKSSGNTIYF
>TRBJ2-7|TRBV2|-|13|TRBD2
TGTGCCAGCAGCCAAGCGGGAGACTACGAGCAGTACTTC
CASSQAGDYEQYF
>TRBJ1-6|TRBV18|once|15|TRBD1
TGTGCCAGCTCACTTCTGGACAGGGGGGATTCACCCCTCCACTTT
CASSLLDRGDSPLHF
>TRBJ1-2|TRBV2|-|14|-
TGTGCCAGCACCCAACGATCAGGGAACTATGGCTACACCTTC
CASTQRSGNYGYTF
>TRBJ2-1|TRBV24-1|-|16|TRBD2
TGTGCCACCAGTGACAACGGACTAGCGGGCCTACGGGAGCAGTTCTTC
CATSDNGLAGLREQFF
>TRBJ2-7|TRBV19|-|15|TRBD1
TGTGCCAGTAGTATGGGGCGACAGGGGGCATACGAGCAGTACTTC
CASSMGRQGAYEQYF
>TRBJ1-5|TRBV7-2|few|14|-
TGTGCCAGCAGCTTAGGCGGGCCCAATCAGCCCCAGCATTTT
CASSLGGPNQPQHF
>TRBJ2-1|TRBV19|-|15|TRBD1
TGTGCCAGTGTCGCCTGGGACAGGGGCGACAATGAGCAGTTCTTC
CASVAWDRGDNEQFF
>TRBJ1-5|TRBV19|-|17|TRBD1
TGTGCCAGTAGTATACTAGGGACAGGGGGTGGCAATCAGCCCCAGCATTTT
CASSILGTGGGNQPQHF
>TRBJ1-2|TRBV3-1/TRBV3-2|-|17|TRBD1
TGTGCCAGCAGCCAAGCATCGACAGGGTTTGCTATACGTGGCTACACCTTC
CASSQASTGFAIRGYTF
>TRBJ1-1|TRBV5-1|-|17|TRBD1
TGCGCCAGCAGCTTGGGACAGGGGGTCGCCATGAACACTGAAGCTTTCTTT
CASSLGQGVAMNTEAFF
>TRBJ1-3|TRBV5-1|few|15|-
TGCGCCAGCAGCGTAGGAGGGTCCTCTGGAAACACCATATATTTT
CASSVGGSSGNTIYF
>TRBJ1-2|TRBV29-1|-|14|TRBD1
TGCAGCGTTGAAACCGGGACAGGGATCTATGGCTACACCTTC
CSVETGTGIYGYTF
>TRBJ2-7|TRBV5-4|-|13|TRBD1
TGTGCCATTGGGTGGACAGGGCCCGGGGAGCAGTACTTC
CAIGWTGPGEQYF
>TRBJ1-1|TRBV23-1|-|12|-
TGCGCCGGACATGGGGTGCACACTGAAGCTTTCTTT
CAGHGVHTEAFF
>TRBJ2-2|TRBV4-2|few|15|-
TGTGCCAGCAGCCAACCTGGGCTGAACACCGGGGAGCTGTTTTTT
CASSQPGLNTGELFF
>TRBJ2-5|TRBV7-7|-|14|TRBD1
TGTGCTAGCAGCTCGGACAGGGGTGTAGAGACCCAGTACTTC
CASSSDRGVETQYF
>TRBJ2-7|TRBV20-1|-|11|-
TGCAGTGCTAGCGGAGCCTACGAGCAGTACTTC
CSASGAYEQYF
>TRBJ1-2|TRBV12-5|-|16|-
TGTGCTAGTGGTTTGGCCTATACCAATAAAACCTATGGCTACACCTTC
CASGLAYTNKTYGYTF
>TRBJ1-6|TRBV5-5|-|16|-
TGTGCCAGTTTGACGAATCCTAGCTCCTATAATTCACCCCTCCACTTT
CASLTNPSSYNSPLHF
>TRBJ2-3|TRBV5-1|-|13|TRBD1
TGCGCCAGCTGGACAGGGGGCGCAGATACGCAGTATTTT
CASWTGGADTQYF
>TRBJ2-5|TRBV5-5|-|16|TRBD2
TGTGCCAGCAGCACTGGACTAGCGGGAGTTGAGGAGACCCAGTACTTC
CASSTGLAGVEETQYF
>TRBJ2-3|TRBV5-1|-|18|TRBD2
TGCGCCAGCAGCATGGGACTAGCGGGAGGGCTCGGCACAGATACGCAGTATTTT
CASSMGLAGGLGTDTQYF
>TRBJ2-3|TRBV5-8|few|16|TRBD2
TGTGCCAGCAGTTCGGGACTAGCGGGATCCACAGATACGCAGTATTTT
CASSSGLAGSTDTQYF
>TRBJ2-5|TRBV10-3|-|16|TRBD2
TGTGCCATCAGTGATAAGACTAGCGGGGCGTCAGAGACCCAGTACTTC
CAISDKTSGASETQYF
>TRBJ1-2|TRBV11-3|-|16|TRBD1
TGTGCCAGCAGCTTAGGAGGACAGGGGCTAAACTATGGCTACACCTTC
CASSLGGQGLNYGYTF
>TRBJ1-1|TRBV5-1|-|16|-
TGCGCCAGCAGCCCTGGGCATTCGGGAAAAAACACTGAAGCTTTCTTT
CASSPGHSGKNTEAFF
>TRBJ2-5|TRBV5-6|few|14|TRBD1
TGTGCCAGCAGCTTCACAGGGGGCCAAGAGACCCAGTACTTC
CASSFTGGQETQYF
>TRBJ1-1|TRBV2|-|12|-
TGTGCCAGCAAAAGAGAGAACACTGAAGCTTTCTTT
CASKRENTEAFF
>TRBJ1-2|TRBV7-9|-|12|TRBD1
TGTGCCAGCAGCATTGGACAGGGCCTTTGCACCTTC
CASSIGQGLCTF
>TRBJ1-6|TRBV30|-|13|TRBD1
TGTGCCTGGACGACAGGGCTCAATTCACCCCTCCACTTT
CAWTTGLNSPLHF
>TRBJ1-2|TRBV30|-|13|TRBD1
TGTGCCTGGAATTCAGGGGGCGCTGTTGGCTACACCTTC
CAWNSGGAVGYTF
>TRBJ1-2|TRBV6-5|once|15|-
TGTGCCAGCAGTTACTCATTCCTCGAGGCAGGGGATTACACCTTC
CASSYSFLEAGDYTF
>TRBJ1-2|TRBV6-2/TRBV6-3|few|18|-
TGTGCCAGCAGTTACTCGAGTAGGGGAGGGAGAAGTAACTATGGCTACACCTTC
CASSYSSRGGRSNYGYTF
>TRBJ1-2|TRBV6-5|few|16|TRBD1
TGTGCCAGCAGTTTCGTTTCCGGGACAGGGAACTATGGCTACACCTTC
CASSFVSGTGNYGYTF
>TRBJ2-3|TRBV5-4|-|14|TRBD2
TGTGCCAGCAGCTCGGGACTAGGGACAGATACGCAGTATTTT
CASSSGLGTDTQYF
>TRBJ1-2|TRBV2|-|13|-
TGTGCCAGCAGTGCACAGGCCTCCTATGGCTACACCTTC
CASSAQASYGYTF
>TRBJ1-2|TRBV5-5|-|14|-
TGTGCCAGCAGACCAGCGCCCGGTAACTATGGCTACACCTTC
CASRPAPGNYGYTF
>TRBJ2-4|TRBV5-1|-|15|-
TGCGCCAGCCATCAGGGGCCGCGTGGGGTAAACATTCAGTACTTC
CASHQGPRGVNIQYF
>TRBJ1-3|TRBV11-3|-|15|-
TGTGCCAGCAGCTTATTTGCTGACACCGGAAACACCATATATTTT
CASSLFADTGNTIYF
>TRBJ1-3|TRBV7-5|-|16|-
TGTGTCAGAAGCTTAGCGACAGACCACTCTGGAAACACCATATATTTT
CVRSLATDHSGNTIYF
>TRBJ1-5|TRBV19|-|14|-
TGTGCCAGTACCGAGGGGGTCGGCAATCAGCCCCAGCATTTT
CASTEGVGNQPQHF
>TRBJ1-5|TRBV4-1|many|17|TRBD1
TGCGCCAGCAGCCAAGTAAGGGGGCGATTGAGCAATCAGCCCCAGCATTTT
CASSQVRGRLSNQPQHF
>TRBJ1-1|TRBV5-1|few|13|-
TGCGCCAGCAGCTTCGGGTTGAACACTGAAGCTTTCTTT
CASSFGLNTEAFF
>TRBJ2-7|TRBV7-3|once|13|-
TGTGCCAGCAGCCCGACTATAGGTGACGAGCAGTACTTC
CASSPTIGDEQYF
>TRBJ2-4|TRBV19|-|14|TRBD2
TGTGCCACCCGGGGGGAACTGAGAGGGAGCATTCAGTACTTC
CATRGELRGSIQYF
>TRBJ1-3|TRBV11-1|-|15|-
TGTGCCAGCAGCTCCGCCGCCATCCTAGGAAACACCATATATTTT
CASSSAAILGNTIYF